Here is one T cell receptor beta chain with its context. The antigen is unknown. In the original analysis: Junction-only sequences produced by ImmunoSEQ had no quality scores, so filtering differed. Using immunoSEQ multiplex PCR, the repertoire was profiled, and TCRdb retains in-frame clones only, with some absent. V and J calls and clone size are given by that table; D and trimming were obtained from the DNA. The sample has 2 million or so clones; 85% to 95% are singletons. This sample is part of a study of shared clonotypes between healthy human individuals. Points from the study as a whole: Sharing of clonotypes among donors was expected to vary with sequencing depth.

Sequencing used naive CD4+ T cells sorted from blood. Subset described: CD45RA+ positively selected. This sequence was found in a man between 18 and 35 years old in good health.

The DNA for the CDR3 is TGTGCCAGCATTCCCCGACAGGGAGGATCGGTAGCTTTCTTT. Translating it yields CASIPRQGGSVAFF. This chain links TRBV2 with TRBJ1-1; TRBD1 agrees at 7 bases. With V trimmed by 7 bases and J by 10 bases, 15 bases remained unmatched. The CDR3 is 14 amino acids. Germline V lookup: CDR1 SNHLY, CDR2 FYNNEI.